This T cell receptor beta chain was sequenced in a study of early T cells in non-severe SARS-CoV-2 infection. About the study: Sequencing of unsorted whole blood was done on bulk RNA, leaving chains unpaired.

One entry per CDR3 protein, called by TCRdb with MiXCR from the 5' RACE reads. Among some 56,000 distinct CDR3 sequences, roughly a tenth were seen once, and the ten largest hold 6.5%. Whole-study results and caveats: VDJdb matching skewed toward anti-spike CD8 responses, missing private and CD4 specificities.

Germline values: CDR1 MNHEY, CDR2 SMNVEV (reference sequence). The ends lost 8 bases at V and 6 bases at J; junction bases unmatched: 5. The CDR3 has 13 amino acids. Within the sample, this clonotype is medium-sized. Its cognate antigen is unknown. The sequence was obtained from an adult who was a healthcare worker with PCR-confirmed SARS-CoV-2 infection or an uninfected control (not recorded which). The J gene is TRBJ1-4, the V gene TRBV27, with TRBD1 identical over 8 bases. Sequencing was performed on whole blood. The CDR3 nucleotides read TGTGCCAGCGCCCCGGGACAGGATGAAAAACTGTTTTTT. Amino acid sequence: CASAPGQDEKLFF.